The T cell receptor (beta chain) under discussion was sequenced for a study of blood T cells in healthy people across ages. Study background: Per two T cells, about one barcoded beta molecule was captured through template switching. Study conclusions and caveats: It was not possible, with unsorted PBMCs, to conclusively compare naive and antigen-experienced cells.

Comments on this clonotype: What it binds is not known.

This CDR3 comprises 17 residues. The V segment lost 5 bases and the J segment 0 bases; nucleotides outside the gene matches: 11. Germline V CDR1 and CDR2: DFQATT, SNEGSKA (reference sequence). A second about 6 to 11 cycle PCR used barcoded and J-beta primers. Per sample, CDR3-containing paired-end reads numbered at least 2.5 million. Each CDR3 protein is one row after TCRdb ran MiXCR on the 5' RACE reads. The table has 700,000 to 1,000,000 distinct CDR3 sequences, roughly 44% seen once. Each sample yielded at least 6 million isolated PBMCs. The rearrangement joins TRBV20-1 to TRBJ1-5; 9 bases line up with TRBD1. The sample taken for sequencing was blood. The receptor was isolated from a man aged 60 to 75 in good health. The CDR3: CSARDREGTNSNQPQHF. CDR3 coding DNA: TGCAGTGCTCGGGACAGGGAAGGGACAAATAGCAATCAGCCCCAGCATTTT.